This T cell receptor beta chain originates from a study of cytomegalovirus exposure and HLA in healthy donors. PCR amplification relied on 60 Vbeta primers (plus 13 Jbeta primers). TCRdb keeps only in-frame clones here, not all; method: immunoSEQ multiplex PCR. The repertoire consists of over 110,000 clones, with 75% to 85% occurring once and the leading ten covering 5% to 8%. V gave up 4 bases and J gave up 6 bases; unmatched junction bases: 9. The CDR3 is made up of 16 amino acids. Per germline, CDR1 SGHNT and CDR2 YYREEE (reference sequence). J is TRBJ2-3 and V is TRBV5-4; 12 nucleotides match TRBD2. The sequencing input was PBMCs. This TCR was sampled from a woman in her 40s in good health and CMV-seropositive. This chain's CDR3 is CASSLSSGRGSDTQYF. The CDR3 bases are TGTGCCAGCAGCCTATCTAGCGGGAGGGGATCTGATACGCAGTATTTT.